Following are 5 T cell receptor beta chains from one sample sequenced in a study of blood T cell repertoires in COVID-19. Clones were read by immunoSEQ multiplex PCR, and TCRdb kept only the in-frame ones, dropping some. This table has approximately 500,000 clones, 70% to 90% appearing once. The sample consisted of peripheral blood. The source of these receptors is a human donor in a cohort sampled during active COVID-19.

This rearrangement joins TRBV6-2 or TRBV6-3 to TRBJ1-3; no clear D gene. The germline V gene encodes CDR1 MNHEY and CDR2 SVGEGT. Trimming removed 6 bases at V and 9 bases at J, with 9 bases between. The CDR3 covers 11 residues. CDR3 loop: CASSSLFTIYF. CDR3 DNA sequence: TGTGCCAGCAGCTCCTTGTTCACCATATATTTT.

The CDR3 sequence is CASSPHQATGELFF. DNA of the CDR3: TGTGCCAGCTCACCACACCAGGCCACCGGGGAGCTGTTTTTT. The genes are TRBV18 and TRBJ2-2, with D hard to call. Germline V gene data show CDR1 as KGHSH and CDR2 as LQKENI. This CDR3 is built from 14 residues. The V gene lost 1 base and the J gene lost 4 bases, with 7 bases spanning the gap.

This sequence joins TRBV5-1 and TRBJ2-7, with 9 bases that match TRBD2. CDR1 is SGHRS, CDR2 YFSETQ, per germline. Losses at the gene ends were 3 bases for V and 2 bases for J; bases not matched to a gene: 3. This CDR3 region has 14 residues. CDR3 in DNA: TGCGCCAGCAGCTCTAGCGGGGTGGCCTACGAGCAGTACTTC. It is translated as CASSSSGVAYEQYF.

A single count supports this clone. V usage is TRBV7-9 and J usage is TRBJ2-2, with D perhaps matching TRBD2 (6 bases). CDR3 size: 14 residues. CDR1 and CDR2 from the germline V gene are SEHNR and FQNEAQ (reference sequence). Between the trimmed V and J ends, which lost 5 bases and 6 bases, there was a span of 13 bases. CDR3: CASSLGEVAGELFF. The CDR3 DNA reads as TGTGCCAGCAGCCTGGGGGAGGTGGCCGGGGAGCTGTTTTTT.

The V and J genes are TRBV7-8 and TRBJ1-1, with D tentatively TRBD1 (6 bases). Germline V CDR1 and CDR2: SGHVS, FQNEAQ. V shed 5 bases and J shed 5 bases, with 15 bases lying between them. There are 14 residues in the CDR3. CDR3 protein: CASSPTTGGTEAFF. DNA for the CDR3: TGTGCCAGCAGCCCAACGACAGGAGGTACTGAAGCTTTCTTT.